This is a list of T cell receptor beta chains from one sample in a study of T cells in Graves' hyperthyroidism and ophthalmopathy. TCRdb re-called the multiplex PCR reads with MiXCR, one entry per CDR3 protein. The table includes more than 650,000 distinct CDR3 sequences, approximately 14% detected once. Sequencing was done on a sample of blood. All receptors come from a woman younger than 30 with Graves' hyperthyroidism. The CDR3 runs from the conserved cysteine through the conserved F or W. D genes are given only for firm matches. Only some rows state a clone size, as once, few, many or a class for expanded clones.

j_gene: TRBJ2-1; v_gene: TRBV20-1; abundance: many; d_gene: TRBD2; CDR3nt: TGCAGTGCTCCTCGTGGGAGGGGAGGCAATGAGCAGTTCTTC; CDR3aa: CSAPRGRGGNEQFF
j_gene: TRBJ2-5; v_gene: TRBV7-2; abundance: many; d_gene: TRBD2; CDR3nt: TGTGCCAGCAGCTTCCTGGGTAGCGGGAGGGCCCAAGAGACCCAGTACTTC; CDR3aa: CASSFLGSGRAQETQYF
j_gene: TRBJ1-5; v_gene: TRBV7-2; abundance: few; d_gene: NA; CDR3nt: TGTGCCAGCAGCTTAGTACGGAGCAATCAGCCCCAGCATTTT; CDR3aa: CASSLVRSNQPQHF
j_gene: TRBJ2-5; v_gene: TRBV4-3; abundance: NA; d_gene: NA; CDR3nt: TGCGCCAGCAGCCAAGAGACAGGGAGGGGCCAAGAGACCCAGTACTTC; CDR3aa: CASSQETGRGQETQYF
j_gene: TRBJ2-5; v_gene: TRBV3-1; abundance: many; d_gene: TRBD2; CDR3nt: TGTGCCAGCAGCCAAGTAGCGGGAGACCCCGAGACCCAGTACTTC; CDR3aa: CASSQVAGDPETQYF
j_gene: TRBJ1-2; v_gene: TRBV5-6; abundance: NA; d_gene: NA; CDR3nt: TGTGCCAGCAGCTTGGAGGCGGGCCTTTGGGGCTACACCTTC; CDR3aa: CASSLEAGLWGYTF
j_gene: TRBJ1-1; v_gene: TRBV18; abundance: many; d_gene: NA; CDR3nt: TGTGCCAGCTCACCAATCTTCAGACCGAACACTGAAGCTTTCTTT; CDR3aa: CASSPIFRPNTEAFF
j_gene: TRBJ2-5; v_gene: TRBV11-2; abundance: many; d_gene: NA; CDR3nt: TGTGCCAGCAGCTTCGGAAGCAGTCAGTACCAAGAGACCCAGTACTTC; CDR3aa: CASSFGSSQYQETQYF
j_gene: TRBJ1-5; v_gene: TRBV20-1; abundance: NA; d_gene: NA; CDR3nt: TGCAGTGCTAGAGTGTCGTACAGAATGAGCAATCAGCCCCAGCATTTT; CDR3aa: CSARVSYRMSNQPQHF
j_gene: TRBJ2-2; v_gene: TRBV3-1; abundance: many; d_gene: NA; CDR3nt: TGTGCCAGCAGGGGAGTGGCCGGGGAGCTGTTTTTT; CDR3aa: CASRGVAGELFF
j_gene: TRBJ1-1; v_gene: TRBV3-1; abundance: few; d_gene: TRBD1; CDR3nt: TGTGCCAGCAGCCAATACCGATGGGGACAGGGGGCGAACACTGAAGCTTTCTTT; CDR3aa: CASSQYRWGQGANTEAFF
j_gene: TRBJ2-1; v_gene: TRBV15; abundance: few; d_gene: TRBD2; CDR3nt: TGTGCCACCCGGAGGGAGACTAGCGCTTACAATGAGCAGTTCTTC; CDR3aa: CATRRETSAYNEQFF
j_gene: TRBJ1-1; v_gene: TRBV20-1; abundance: NA; d_gene: TRBD1; CDR3nt: TGCAGTGCCAAAGGGACAGGGGGCCCATACACTGAAGCTTTCTTT; CDR3aa: CSAKGTGGPYTEAFF
j_gene: TRBJ2-6; v_gene: TRBV4-3; abundance: few; d_gene: NA; CDR3nt: TGCGCCAGCAGCCAAGGGCGACACGGCGTGGCCAACGTCCTGACTTTC; CDR3aa: CASSQGRHGVANVLTF
j_gene: TRBJ2-3; v_gene: TRBV20-1; abundance: many; d_gene: NA; CDR3nt: TGCAGTGCGGGGCTCAATAAACCGGACCCCACTACGAGCAGGACAGATACGCAGTATTTT; CDR3aa: CSAGLNKPDPTTSRTDTQYF
j_gene: TRBJ1-2; v_gene: TRBV20-1; abundance: many; d_gene: TRBD1; CDR3nt: TGCAGTGCTAGAGATCGTGGGTACAGGGGAGTCTCTGGCTACACCTTC; CDR3aa: CSARDRGYRGVSGYTF
j_gene: TRBJ2-3; v_gene: TRBV25-1; abundance: NA; d_gene: NA; CDR3nt: TGTGCCAGCAGTACCCACGCAGATACGCAGTATTTT; CDR3aa: CASSTHADTQYF
j_gene: TRBJ2-3; v_gene: TRBV4-1; abundance: few; d_gene: NA; CDR3nt: TGCGCCAGCAGCCAAGAATTCGGGATAGATAGAACAGCTACGCAGTATTTT; CDR3aa: CASSQEFGIDRTATQYF
j_gene: TRBJ1-1; v_gene: TRBV7-8; abundance: NA; d_gene: TRBD1; CDR3nt: TGTGCCAGCAGCTCGCACCCCGGACAGGGAGTGGCCCTGAATGCGGAAGCTTTCTTT; CDR3aa: CASSSHPGQGVALNAEAFF
j_gene: TRBJ1-5; v_gene: TRBV12-5; abundance: few; d_gene: NA; CDR3nt: TGTGCTAGTGGTATAGCCCCGGGCAATCAGCCCCAGCATTTT; CDR3aa: CASGIAPGNQPQHF
j_gene: TRBJ1-2; v_gene: TRBV11-2; abundance: few; d_gene: NA; CDR3nt: TGTGCCAGCAGCTCGGCATACAGGTCCTCCATCTATGGCTACACCTTC; CDR3aa: CASSSAYRSSIYGYTF
j_gene: TRBJ1-4; v_gene: TRBV18; abundance: many; d_gene: NA; CDR3nt: TGTGCCAGCTCACGAGAACAGCCCCTCAAACTGTTTTTT; CDR3aa: CASSREQPLKLFF
j_gene: TRBJ1-4; v_gene: TRBV19; abundance: NA; d_gene: NA; CDR3nt: TGTGCCAGTAGTATGGAGGGATGGGATGAAAAACTGTTTTTT; CDR3aa: CASSMEGWDEKLFF
j_gene: TRBJ2-6; v_gene: TRBV13; abundance: NA; d_gene: NA; CDR3nt: TGTGCCAGCAGCAGCAGGTACTCTGGGGCCAACGTCCTGACTTTC; CDR3aa: CASSSRYSGANVLTF
j_gene: TRBJ2-3; v_gene: TRBV19; abundance: once; d_gene: TRBD1; CDR3nt: TGTGCCAGTAGTTCTCGACAGGGGTTTACAGATACGCAGTATTTT; CDR3aa: CASSSRQGFTDTQYF
j_gene: TRBJ1-5; v_gene: TRBV12-3/TRBV12-4; abundance: few; d_gene: NA; CDR3nt: TGTGCCAGCAGCCCTTGGGGGTTTGGACAGCCCCAGCATTTT; CDR3aa: CASSPWGFGQPQHF
j_gene: TRBJ2-1; v_gene: TRBV7-8; abundance: many; d_gene: NA; CDR3nt: TGTGCCAGCAGCTCCCAGGGCTACAATGAGCAGTTCTTC; CDR3aa: CASSSQGYNEQFF
j_gene: TRBJ1-5; v_gene: TRBV10-3; abundance: NA; d_gene: NA; CDR3nt: TGTGCCATCAGTAAAGGAGGACTCAATCAGCCCCAGCATTTT; CDR3aa: CAISKGGLNQPQHF
j_gene: TRBJ2-7; v_gene: TRBV7-9; abundance: few; d_gene: TRBD2; CDR3nt: TGTGCCAGCAGCTTCGAGCGGGGCCCCCTTATTTACGAGCAGTACTTC; CDR3aa: CASSFERGPLIYEQYF
j_gene: TRBJ2-7; v_gene: TRBV6-5; abundance: NA; d_gene: TRBD1; CDR3nt: TGTGCCAGCAGTTACTCGATCCCGACAGGGAGTCCCTACGAGCAGTACTTC; CDR3aa: CASSYSIPTGSPYEQYF
j_gene: TRBJ2-1; v_gene: TRBV11-2; abundance: many; d_gene: TRBD2; CDR3nt: TGTGCCAGCAGCAACATGGGAGGGATGAACAATGAGCAGTTCTTC; CDR3aa: CASSNMGGMNNEQFF
j_gene: TRBJ2-3; v_gene: TRBV28; abundance: many; d_gene: NA; CDR3nt: TGTGCCAGCAGTTCCCCCCGCGGAGGCACAGATACGCAGTATTTT; CDR3aa: CASSSPRGGTDTQYF
j_gene: TRBJ1-2; v_gene: TRBV7-9; abundance: NA; d_gene: NA; CDR3nt: TGTGCCAGCAAGCCCGGAGCTAACTATGGCTACACCTTC; CDR3aa: CASKPGANYGYTF
j_gene: TRBJ1-3; v_gene: TRBV7-9; abundance: NA; d_gene: NA; CDR3nt: TGTGCCAGCACCCCCGGGCCAGGCAATAATTTGAACACCATATATTTT; CDR3aa: CASTPGPGNNLNTIYF
j_gene: TRBJ1-4; v_gene: TRBV19; abundance: NA; d_gene: TRBD1; CDR3nt: TGTGCCAGTAGTCCCGCCGGGACAGCTTCTGAAAAACTGTTTTTT; CDR3aa: CASSPAGTASEKLFF
j_gene: TRBJ2-1; v_gene: TRBV12-3/TRBV12-4; abundance: many; d_gene: TRBD2; CDR3nt: TGTGCCAGCAGTATCCCGGGACTATTGGGTGAGCAGTTCTTC; CDR3aa: CASSIPGLLGEQFF
j_gene: TRBJ2-7; v_gene: TRBV28; abundance: many; d_gene: NA; CDR3nt: TGTGCCAGCAGTTCCAGATACGAGCAGTACTTC; CDR3aa: CASSSRYEQYF
j_gene: TRBJ1-4; v_gene: TRBV5-1; abundance: few; d_gene: NA; CDR3nt: TGCGCCAGCAGCTTTGGATCAGATGGGGAAAAACTGTTTTTT; CDR3aa: CASSFGSDGEKLFF
j_gene: TRBJ2-4; v_gene: TRBV6-7; abundance: few; d_gene: TRBD2; CDR3nt: TGTGCCAGCACGTGGGAGGGCCCGCTGCCCAAAAACATTCAGTACTTC; CDR3aa: CASTWEGPLPKNIQYF
j_gene: TRBJ2-3; v_gene: TRBV29-1; abundance: few; d_gene: NA; CDR3nt: TGCAGCGCGGAACCCCATTCCTCCACAGATACGCAGTATTTT; CDR3aa: CSAEPHSSTDTQYF
j_gene: TRBJ2-1; v_gene: TRBV20-1; abundance: few; d_gene: NA; CDR3nt: TGCAGTGCTAGAGTGGGACGGGGGCCCCTCTCCTACAATGAGCAGTTCTTC; CDR3aa: CSARVGRGPLSYNEQFF
j_gene: TRBJ2-7; v_gene: TRBV3-1; abundance: many; d_gene: TRBD2; CDR3nt: TGTGCCAGCAGCGCTACCTACCCCCCGAGCGGGATCCCCGTCGACGAGCAGTACTTC; CDR3aa: CASSATYPPSGIPVDEQYF
j_gene: TRBJ2-7; v_gene: TRBV11-2; abundance: many; d_gene: TRBD1; CDR3nt: TGTGCCAGCAGCGAGGGGACAGTCTACGAGCAGTACTTC; CDR3aa: CASSEGTVYEQYF
j_gene: TRBJ2-5; v_gene: TRBV5-5; abundance: NA; d_gene: NA; CDR3nt: TGCGCCAGCAGCCTGAATGGACGTTCGGGGGAGACCCAGTACTTC; CDR3aa: CASSLNGRSGETQYF
j_gene: TRBJ1-5; v_gene: TRBV28; abundance: NA; d_gene: NA; CDR3nt: TGTGCCAACAGTCCTTCTTCCCGACGGCTTTATCAGCCCCAGCATTTT; CDR3aa: CANSPSSRRLYQPQHF
j_gene: TRBJ2-3; v_gene: TRBV24-1; abundance: NA; d_gene: NA; CDR3nt: TGTGCCACCAGTGCAAGCGCCGATACGCAGTATTTT; CDR3aa: CATSASADTQYF
j_gene: TRBJ2-1; v_gene: TRBV14; abundance: NA; d_gene: TRBD2; CDR3nt: TGTGCCAGCAGCCAAGGGACTAGCCCCTACAATGAGCAGTTCTTC; CDR3aa: CASSQGTSPYNEQFF
j_gene: TRBJ2-7; v_gene: TRBV6-2/TRBV6-3; abundance: many; d_gene: NA; CDR3nt: TGTGCCAGCAGTTACTCGATCTCCGGGGGAAGGGACGAGCAGTACTTC; CDR3aa: CASSYSISGGRDEQYF
j_gene: TRBJ2-3; v_gene: TRBV6-1; abundance: many; d_gene: TRBD2; CDR3nt: TGTGCCAGCAGTTATTTTGCTAGCGGTAGCACAGATACGCAGTATTTT; CDR3aa: CASSYFASGSTDTQYF
j_gene: TRBJ2-3; v_gene: TRBV7-8; abundance: many; d_gene: TRBD1; CDR3nt: TGTGCCAGCAGCTGGACAGGGGTAGGCGATACGCAGTATTTT; CDR3aa: CASSWTGVGDTQYF
j_gene: TRBJ2-6; v_gene: TRBV27; abundance: NA; d_gene: NA; CDR3nt: TGTGCCAGCACTCGCTCTGGGGCCAACGTCCTGACTTTC; CDR3aa: CASTRSGANVLTF
j_gene: TRBJ2-7; v_gene: TRBV20-1; abundance: many; d_gene: TRBD2; CDR3nt: TGCAGTGCTAGAGAAGATCGGGAGGGTACTTACGAGCAGTACTTC; CDR3aa: CSAREDREGTYEQYF
j_gene: TRBJ1-1; v_gene: TRBV20-1; abundance: many; d_gene: NA; CDR3nt: TGCAGTGCTAGGAGGGGCCACGCAAACACTGAAGCTTTCTTT; CDR3aa: CSARRGHANTEAFF
j_gene: TRBJ2-1; v_gene: TRBV15; abundance: many; d_gene: NA; CDR3nt: TGTGCCACCAGCAGAATCCGGACAGGACTAACCTACAATGAGCAGTTCTTC; CDR3aa: CATSRIRTGLTYNEQFF
j_gene: TRBJ2-3; v_gene: TRBV12-3/TRBV12-4; abundance: many; d_gene: NA; CDR3nt: TGTGCCAGCAGCCAGTTCGATACGCAGTATTTT; CDR3aa: CASSQFDTQYF
j_gene: TRBJ1-5; v_gene: TRBV12-3/TRBV12-4; abundance: many; d_gene: NA; CDR3nt: TGTGCCAGCAGTTTAGCCTGGTCGAACAATCAGCCCCAGCATTTT; CDR3aa: CASSLAWSNNQPQHF